One and the same sample provided the 16 T cell receptor beta chains below, sequenced in a study of blood T cell repertoires in COVID-19. Clones were sequenced by immunoSEQ multiplex PCR, and TCRdb holds only the in-frame ones, with some missing. The sample lists about 270,000 clones, over 75% occurring once. The specimen sequenced was PBMCs or T cells enriched from blood (not recorded which). The receptors here all came from a man between 18 and 35 years old who had recovered from COVID-19.

With respect to this clone: Other DNA sequences in this specimen translate into the identical CDR3. The rearrangement uses TRBV7-3 and TRBJ1-3; D is undetermined. This CDR3 spans 13 amino acids. Trimming stripped 4 bases from V and 0 bases from J, with 4 bases between. CDR1 is SGHTA, CDR2 FQGTGA, per germline. The CDR3 bases are TGTGCCAGCAGCTCCAGCTCTGGAAACACCATATATTTT. This sequence encodes CASSSSSGNTIYF. Based on the CDR3 plus reference TRBV7-3 and TRBJ1-3, the full variable domain is GAGVSQTPSNKVTEKGKYVELRCDPISGHTALYWYRQSLGQGPEFLIYFQGTGAADDSGLPNDRFFAVRPEGSVSTLKIQRTERGDSAVYLCASSSSSGNTIYFGEGSWLTVV.

This clone was recorded once. The rearrangement uses TRBV27 and TRBJ1-6; D is unresolved. Trimming left V 6 bases short and J 3 bases short, with 3 bases between. CDR3 length: 12 residues. The germline V gene has CDR1 MNHEY and CDR2 SMNVEV (reference sequence). CDR3 residues: CASRHYNSPLHF. The CDR3 nucleotides read TGTGCCAGCAGACACTATAATTCACCCCTCCACTTT.

V and J are TRBV14 and TRBJ2-2; 7 bases map to TRBD1. The CDR3 covers 16 residues. CDR1 is SGHDN, CDR2 FVKESK, per germline. The junction had 9 bases not matched to a gene; V was cut back by 3 bases and J by 5 bases. CDR3 sequence (DNA): TGTGCCAGCAGCCACCTGGGACAGCGAGGGACCGGGGAGCTGTTTTTT. Translation: CASSHLGQRGTGELFF.

The rearrangement links TRBV6-4 to TRBJ1-6; D is unresolved. Germline V gives CDR1 MRHNA, CDR2 SNTAGT. V was clipped by 0 bases and J by 0 bases, with 15 bases between them. The CDR3 has 19 residues. The CDR3 DNA is TGTGCCAGCAGTGACTCGAAAGTTCTATCGAGCTCCTATAATTCACCCCTCCACTTT. Protein: CASSDSKVLSSSYNSPLHF.

The gene calls are TRBV14 and TRBJ2-7; possible D gene TRBD1, 5 bases. This CDR3 contains 15 residues. The germline V and J ends were trimmed by 2 bases and 0 bases, with 11 bases remaining between them. Germline V lookup: CDR1 SGHDN, CDR2 FVKESK. Here the CDR3 DNA reads TGTGCCAGCAGCCAAAGGCAGGGAATCTCCTACGAGCAGTACTTC. This codes for CASSQRQGISYEQYF.

The chain combines TRBV7-9 with TRBJ2-2; the match to TRBD2 covers 10 bases. The CDR3 is 15 residues long. With V trimmed by 5 bases and J by 6 bases, 6 bases remained unmatched. Looked up from germline, CDR1 is SEHNR and CDR2 is FQNEAQ (reference sequence). The DNA for the CDR3 is TGTGCCAGCAGCCGGAGCGGGGGGGCGGCCGGGGAGCTGTTTTTT. It translates to CASSRSGGAAGELFF.

This chain links TRBV10-3 with TRBJ1-2, with 9 bases fitting TRBD1. V was clipped by 6 bases and J by 2 bases; unmatched bases: 4. Germline V CDR1 and CDR2: ENHRY, SYGVKD. There are 14 residues in the CDR3. CDR3 DNA sequence: TGTGCCATCAGAACCGGGACAGGGAACTATGGCTACACCTTC. The encoded protein is CAIRTGTGNYGYTF.

This clone was seen at least ten times. The rearrangement joins TRBV29-1 to TRBJ1-1; TRBD1 might be the D (5 bases). Germline CDR1 and CDR2: SQVTM and ANQGSEA. The CDR3 has 12 residues. Trimming cost V 4 bases and J 2 bases, with 8 bases left between them. CDR3 coding DNA: TGCAGCGTTGGACAGTATAACACTGAAGCTTTCTTT. Protein sequence: CSVGQYNTEAFF.

This clone was recorded only once. This rearrangement joins TRBV10-3 to TRBJ1-3, with D hard to call. The V end lost 3 bases, the J end lost 0 bases, and 9 bases lay between the germline ends. Per the germline V gene, CDR1 is ENHRY and CDR2 is SYGVKD. The CDR3 totals 15 residues. CDR3 protein: CAISEEEFSGNTIYF. CDR3 sequence (DNA): TGTGCCATCAGTGAAGAGGAGTTCTCTGGAAACACCATATATTTT.

The chain employs TRBV15 and TRBJ1-5; the D is unclear. The length of the CDR3 is 14 residues. The V gene lost 3 bases and the J gene lost 2 bases, with 8 bases spanning the gap. CDR1 LNHNV and CDR2 YYDKDF come from the germline V gene (reference sequence). The DNA for the CDR3 is TGTGCCACCAGCAGCCTGTCTCGCAATCAGCCCCAGCATTTT. It encodes CATSSLSRNQPQHF.

The chain is built from TRBV10-3 and TRBJ2-7, with 11 bases lining up with TRBD2. Germline CDR1 ENHRY, CDR2 SYGVKD. The CDR3 loop spans 14 amino acids. With 5 bases clipped from V and 4 bases from J, the junction kept 4 bases outside the gene matches. The CDR3 DNA is TGTGCCATCAGTACTAGCGGGAGTACGTACGAGCAGTACTTC. Translated: CAISTSGSTYEQYF.

The chain recombines TRBV5-8 with TRBJ2-5; TRBD1 agrees at 9 bases. There are 15 residues in the CDR3. V was pared by 0 bases and J by 4 bases, with 4 bases of the junction left unmatched. Germline loops: CDR1 SGHTS, CDR2 YDEGEE. The CDR3 DNA reads TGTGCCAGCAGCTTGGGGGACAGGGTAGGAGAGACCCAGTACTTC. As protein: CASSLGDRVGETQYF.

The gene calls are TRBV5-1 and TRBJ1-3; no firm D call. CDR3 length: 19 amino acids. Trimming took 0 bases from V and 0 from J, leaving 19 bases between them. Germline-derived CDR1 and CDR2 are SGHRS and YFSETQ. CDR3 nucleotide sequence: TGCGCCAGCAGCTTGGGGACTGGAGGATCCCTGAGCTCTGGAAACACCATATATTTT. It specifies CASSLGTGGSLSSGNTIYF.

V usage is TRBV19 and J usage is TRBJ1-1; 8 positions agree with TRBD1. There are 14 residues in the CDR3. The V and J ends lost 3 bases and 6 bases, in that order; junction bases with no gene match: 6. The germline CDR1 and CDR2 sequences are LNHDA and SQIVND (reference sequence). The CDR3 DNA sequence: TGTGCCAGTAGTATGCAGGGGGCGAGGTCTGAAGCTTTCTTT. Protein product: CASSMQGARSEAFF.

This clone was observed at least ten times. The chain carries TRBV9 and TRBJ1-1; possibly TRBD1 for D (5 bases). The CDR3 is 13 residues long. Germline V gives CDR1 SGDLS, CDR2 YYNGEE. V was shortened by 4 bases and J by 2 bases, with 9 bases between the two germline ends. DNA for the CDR3: TGTGCCAGCAGCCCGGGGGGAAACACTGAAGCTTTCTTT. It is translated as CASSPGGNTEAFF.

The chain recombines TRBV4-1 with TRBJ1-4; TRBD1 is a possible D gene (6 bases). Germline assignment: CDR1 MGHRA and CDR2 YSYEKL. V was clipped by 3 bases and J by 4 bases, with 9 bases between them. The CDR3 sequence is 14 residues long. CDR3 in amino acids: CASSHWTDNEKLFF. CDR3 nucleotides: TGCGCCAGCAGCCACTGGACAGATAATGAAAAACTGTTTTTT.